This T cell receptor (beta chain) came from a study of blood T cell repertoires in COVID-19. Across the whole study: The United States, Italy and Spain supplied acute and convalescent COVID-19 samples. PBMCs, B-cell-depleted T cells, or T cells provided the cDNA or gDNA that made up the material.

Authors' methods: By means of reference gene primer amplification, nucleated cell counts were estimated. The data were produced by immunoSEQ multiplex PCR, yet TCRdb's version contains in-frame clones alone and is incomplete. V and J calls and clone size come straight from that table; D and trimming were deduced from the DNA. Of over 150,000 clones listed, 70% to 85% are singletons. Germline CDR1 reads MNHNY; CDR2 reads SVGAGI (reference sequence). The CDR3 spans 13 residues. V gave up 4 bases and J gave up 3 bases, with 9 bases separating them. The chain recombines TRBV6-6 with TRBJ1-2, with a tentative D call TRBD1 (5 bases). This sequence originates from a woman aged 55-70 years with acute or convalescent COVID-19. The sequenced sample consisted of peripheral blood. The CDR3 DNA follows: TGTGCCAGCAGTTCAGGACAAGACTATGGCTACACCTTC. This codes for CASSSGQDYGYTF.